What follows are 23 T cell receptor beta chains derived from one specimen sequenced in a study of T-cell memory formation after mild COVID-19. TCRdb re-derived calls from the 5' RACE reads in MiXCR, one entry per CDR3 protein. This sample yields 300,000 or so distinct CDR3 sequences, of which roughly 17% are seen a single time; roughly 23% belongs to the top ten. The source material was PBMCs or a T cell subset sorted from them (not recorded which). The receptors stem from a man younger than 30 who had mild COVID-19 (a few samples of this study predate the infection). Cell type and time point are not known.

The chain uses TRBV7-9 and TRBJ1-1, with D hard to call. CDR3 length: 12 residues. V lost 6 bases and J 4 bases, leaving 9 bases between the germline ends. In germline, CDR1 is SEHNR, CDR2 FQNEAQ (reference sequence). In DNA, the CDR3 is TGTGCCAGCAGGAAAATTGGCACTGAAGCTTTCTTT. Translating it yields CASRKIGTEAFF.

The CDR3 loop reads CSAGKQGRGDGYTF. CDR3 DNA: TGCAGTGCAGGTAAACAGGGACGCGGAGATGGCTACACCTTC. The chain combines TRBV20-1 with TRBJ1-2, with D maybe TRBD1 (6 bases). CDR3 length: 14 residues. CDR1 and CDR2 (germline): DFQATT, SNEGSKA (reference sequence). The ends were cut back, 6 bases at V and 6 bases at J, with 20 bases in the middle.

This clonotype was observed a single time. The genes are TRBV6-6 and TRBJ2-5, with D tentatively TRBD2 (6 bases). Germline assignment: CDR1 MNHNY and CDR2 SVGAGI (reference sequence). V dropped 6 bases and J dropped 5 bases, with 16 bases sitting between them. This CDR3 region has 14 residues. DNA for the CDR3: TGTGCCAGCAGAAACAATGGAGGGCAGGAGACCCAGTACTTC. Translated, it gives CASRNNGGQETQYF.

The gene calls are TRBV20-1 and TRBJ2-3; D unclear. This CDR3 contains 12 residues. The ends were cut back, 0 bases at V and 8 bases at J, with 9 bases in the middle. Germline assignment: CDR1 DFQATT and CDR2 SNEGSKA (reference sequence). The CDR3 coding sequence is TGCAGTGCTAGAGAACGGACGCGTACGCAGTATTTT. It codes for CSARERTRTQYF.

The CDR3 DNA sequence: TGTGCCAGCAGCTTAACGGTCATAACTGAAGCTTTCTTT. Protein product: CASSLTVITEAFF. The chain couples TRBV7-6 to TRBJ1-1; D is unresolved. CDR3 size: 13 residues. CDR1 is SGHVS and CDR2 is FNYEAQ in the germline V gene. V gave up 2 bases and J gave up 5 bases, with 9 bases separating them.

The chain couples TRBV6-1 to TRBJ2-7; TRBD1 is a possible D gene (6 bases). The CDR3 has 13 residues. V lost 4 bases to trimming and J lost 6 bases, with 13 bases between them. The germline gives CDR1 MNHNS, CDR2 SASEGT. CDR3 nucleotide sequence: TGTGCCAGCAGTGGAACAGGGTTCGGCGAGCAGTACGTC. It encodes CASSGTGFGEQYV.

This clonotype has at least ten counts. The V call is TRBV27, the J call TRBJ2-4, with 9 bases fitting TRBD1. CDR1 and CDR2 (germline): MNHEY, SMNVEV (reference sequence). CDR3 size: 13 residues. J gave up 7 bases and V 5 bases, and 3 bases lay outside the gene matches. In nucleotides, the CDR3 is TGTGCCAGCAGTCGACAGGGGGAGAACATTCAGTACTTC. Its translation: CASSRQGENIQYF.

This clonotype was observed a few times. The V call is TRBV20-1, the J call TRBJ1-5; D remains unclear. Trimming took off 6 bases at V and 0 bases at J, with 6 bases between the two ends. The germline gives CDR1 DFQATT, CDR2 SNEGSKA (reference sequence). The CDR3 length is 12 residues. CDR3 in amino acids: CSAQYSNQPQHF. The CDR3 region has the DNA TGCAGTGCCCAATATAGCAATCAGCCCCAGCATTTT.

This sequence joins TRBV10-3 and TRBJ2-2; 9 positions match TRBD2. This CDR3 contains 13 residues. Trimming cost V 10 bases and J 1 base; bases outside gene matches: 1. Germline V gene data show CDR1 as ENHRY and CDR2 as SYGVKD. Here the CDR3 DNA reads TGTGCCAGTAGCGGGGGGAACACCGGGGAGCTGTTTTTT. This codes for CASSGGNTGELFF.

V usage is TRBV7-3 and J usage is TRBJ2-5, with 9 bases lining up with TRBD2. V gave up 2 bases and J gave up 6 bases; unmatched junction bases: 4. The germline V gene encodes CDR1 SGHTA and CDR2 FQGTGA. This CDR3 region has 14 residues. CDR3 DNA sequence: TGTGCCAGCAGCTTAGGCGGGGGGGCACAGACCCAGTACTTC. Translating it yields CASSLGGGAQTQYF.

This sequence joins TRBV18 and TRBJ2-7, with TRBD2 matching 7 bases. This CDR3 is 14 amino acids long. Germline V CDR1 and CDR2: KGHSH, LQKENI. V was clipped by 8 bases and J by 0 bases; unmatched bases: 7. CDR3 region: CASSPGGSSYEQYF. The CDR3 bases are TGTGCCAGCAGCCCGGGGGGAAGCTCCTACGAGCAGTACTTC.

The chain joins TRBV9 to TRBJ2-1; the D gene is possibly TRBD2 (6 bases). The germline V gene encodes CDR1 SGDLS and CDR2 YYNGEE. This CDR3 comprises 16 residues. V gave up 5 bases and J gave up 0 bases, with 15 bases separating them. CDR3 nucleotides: TGTGCCAGCAGTCGGGACTCCTGGAGCTCCTACAATGAGCAGTTCTTC. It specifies CASSRDSWSSYNEQFF.

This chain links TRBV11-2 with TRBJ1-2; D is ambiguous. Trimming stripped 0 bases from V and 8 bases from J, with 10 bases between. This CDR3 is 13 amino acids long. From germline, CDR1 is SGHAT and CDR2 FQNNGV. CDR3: CASSLDPEGGYTF. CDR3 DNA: TGTGCCAGCAGCTTAGATCCGGAGGGAGGCTACACCTTC.

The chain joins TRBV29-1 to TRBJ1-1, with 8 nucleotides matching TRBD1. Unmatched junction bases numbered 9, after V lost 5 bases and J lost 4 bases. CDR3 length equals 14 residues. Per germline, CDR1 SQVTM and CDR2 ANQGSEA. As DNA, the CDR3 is TGCAGCGTTACCTTGACAGGGGTGGGCACTGAAGCTTTCTTT. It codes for CSVTLTGVGTEAFF.

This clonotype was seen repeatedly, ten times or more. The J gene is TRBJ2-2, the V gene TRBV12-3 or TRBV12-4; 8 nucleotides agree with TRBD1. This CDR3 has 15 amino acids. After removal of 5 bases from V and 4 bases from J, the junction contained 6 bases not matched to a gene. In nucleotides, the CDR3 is TGTGCCAGCAGTAGCAGGGGGCGAGGCACCGGGGAGCTGTTTTTT. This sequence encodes CASSSRGRGTGELFF.

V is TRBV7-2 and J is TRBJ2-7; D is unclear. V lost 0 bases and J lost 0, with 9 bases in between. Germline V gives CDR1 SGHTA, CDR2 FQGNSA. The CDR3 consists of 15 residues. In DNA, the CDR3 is TGTGCCAGCAGCTTAGCGGCGGAAAGCTCCTACGAGCAGTACTTC. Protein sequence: CASSLAAESSYEQYF.

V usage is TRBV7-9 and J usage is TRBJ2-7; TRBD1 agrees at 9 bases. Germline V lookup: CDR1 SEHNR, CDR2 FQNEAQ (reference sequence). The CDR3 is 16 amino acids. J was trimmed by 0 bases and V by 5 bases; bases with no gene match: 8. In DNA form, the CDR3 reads TGTGCCAGCAGCCACCTCCGGGGACAGGGCTCCTACGAGCAGTACTTC. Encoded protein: CASSHLRGQGSYEQYF.

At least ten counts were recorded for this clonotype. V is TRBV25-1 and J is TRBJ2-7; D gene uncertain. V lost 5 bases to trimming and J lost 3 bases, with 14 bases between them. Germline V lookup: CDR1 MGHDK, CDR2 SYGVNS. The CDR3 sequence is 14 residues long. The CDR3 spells CASSPQTPHYEQYF. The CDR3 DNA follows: TGTGCCAGCAGTCCACAAACTCCGCACTACGAGCAGTACTTC.

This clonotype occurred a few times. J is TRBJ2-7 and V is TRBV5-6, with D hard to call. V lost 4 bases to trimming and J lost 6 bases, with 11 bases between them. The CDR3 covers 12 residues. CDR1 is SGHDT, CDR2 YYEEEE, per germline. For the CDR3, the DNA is TGTGCCAGCAGCCTACAGAGATTCGAGCAGTACGTC. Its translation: CASSLQRFEQYV.

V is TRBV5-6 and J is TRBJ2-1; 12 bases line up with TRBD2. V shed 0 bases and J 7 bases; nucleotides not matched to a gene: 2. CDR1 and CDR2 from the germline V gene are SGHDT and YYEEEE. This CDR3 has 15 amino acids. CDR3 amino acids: CASSLDGLAGNEQFF. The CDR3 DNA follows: TGTGCCAGCAGCTTGGATGGACTAGCGGGGAATGAGCAGTTCTTC.

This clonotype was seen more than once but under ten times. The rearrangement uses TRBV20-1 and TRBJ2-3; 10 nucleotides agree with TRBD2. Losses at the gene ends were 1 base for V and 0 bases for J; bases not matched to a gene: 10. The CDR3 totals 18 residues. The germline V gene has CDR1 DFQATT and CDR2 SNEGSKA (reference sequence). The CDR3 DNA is TGCAGTGCTAGAGCCCTACTAGCGGGGAAGCCTAGCACAGATACGCAGTATTTT. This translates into CSARALLAGKPSTDTQYF.

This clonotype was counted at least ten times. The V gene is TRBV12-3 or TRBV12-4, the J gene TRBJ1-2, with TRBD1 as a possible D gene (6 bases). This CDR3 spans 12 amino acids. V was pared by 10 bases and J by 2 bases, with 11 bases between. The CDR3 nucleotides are TGTGCCACACAGGGACGAAACTATGGCTACACCTTC. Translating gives CATQGRNYGYTF.

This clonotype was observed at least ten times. This CDR3 is CASSLVGTSAYNEQFF. The CDR3 DNA sequence: TGTGCCAGCAGCTTAGTTGGGACTAGCGCTTACAATGAGCAGTTCTTC. The chain couples TRBV11-2 to TRBJ2-1; TRBD2 matches at 10 bases. The CDR3 covers 16 residues. Trimming at V came to 1 base and at J to 4 bases, leaving 4 bases not matched to a gene. Germline-derived CDR1 and CDR2 are SGHAT and FQNNGV.